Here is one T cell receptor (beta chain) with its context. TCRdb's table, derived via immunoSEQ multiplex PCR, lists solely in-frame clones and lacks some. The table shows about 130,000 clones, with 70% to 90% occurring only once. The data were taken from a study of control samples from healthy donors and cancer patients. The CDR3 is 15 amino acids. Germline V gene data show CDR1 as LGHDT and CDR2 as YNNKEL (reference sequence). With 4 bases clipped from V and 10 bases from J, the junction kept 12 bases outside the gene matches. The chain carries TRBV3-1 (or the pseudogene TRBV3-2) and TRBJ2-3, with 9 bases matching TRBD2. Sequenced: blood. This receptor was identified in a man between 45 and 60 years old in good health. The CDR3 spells CASSPGLAGSVAQYF. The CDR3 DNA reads TGTGCCAGCAGCCCGGGACTAGCCGGGAGTGTTGCGCAGTATTTT.